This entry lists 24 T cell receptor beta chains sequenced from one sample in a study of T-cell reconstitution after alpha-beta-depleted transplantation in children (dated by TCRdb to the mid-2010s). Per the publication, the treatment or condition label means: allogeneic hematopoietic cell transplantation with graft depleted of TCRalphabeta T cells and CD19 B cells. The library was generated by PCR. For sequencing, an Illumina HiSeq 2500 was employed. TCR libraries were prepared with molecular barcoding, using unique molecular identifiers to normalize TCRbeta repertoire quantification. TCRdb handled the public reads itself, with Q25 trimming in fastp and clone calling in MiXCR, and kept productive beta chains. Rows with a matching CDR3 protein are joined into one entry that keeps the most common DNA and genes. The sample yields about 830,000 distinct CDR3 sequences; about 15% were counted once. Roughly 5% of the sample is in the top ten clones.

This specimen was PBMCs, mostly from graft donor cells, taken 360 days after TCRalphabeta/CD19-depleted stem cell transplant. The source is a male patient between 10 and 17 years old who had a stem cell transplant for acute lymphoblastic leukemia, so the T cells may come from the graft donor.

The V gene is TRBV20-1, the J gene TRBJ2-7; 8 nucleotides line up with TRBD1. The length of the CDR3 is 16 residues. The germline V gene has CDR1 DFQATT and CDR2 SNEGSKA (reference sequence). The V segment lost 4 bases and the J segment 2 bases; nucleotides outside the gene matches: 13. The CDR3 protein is CSATQRAGGGTYEQYF. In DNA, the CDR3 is TGCAGTGCTACCCAAAGGGCAGGGGGCGGCACCTACGAGCAGTACTTC.

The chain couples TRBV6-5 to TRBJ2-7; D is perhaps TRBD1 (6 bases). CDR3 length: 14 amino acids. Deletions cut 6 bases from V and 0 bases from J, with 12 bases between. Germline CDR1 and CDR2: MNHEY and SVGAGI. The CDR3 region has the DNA TGTGCCAGCAGATACAGGGTACACTCCTACGAGCAGTACTTC. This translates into CASRYRVHSYEQYF.

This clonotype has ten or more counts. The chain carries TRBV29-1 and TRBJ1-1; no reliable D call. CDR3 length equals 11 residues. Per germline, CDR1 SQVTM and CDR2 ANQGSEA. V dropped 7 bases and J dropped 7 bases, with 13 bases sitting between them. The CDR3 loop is CSGHEGGEAFF. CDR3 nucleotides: TGCAGCGGGCATGAGGGTGGTGAAGCTTTCTTT.

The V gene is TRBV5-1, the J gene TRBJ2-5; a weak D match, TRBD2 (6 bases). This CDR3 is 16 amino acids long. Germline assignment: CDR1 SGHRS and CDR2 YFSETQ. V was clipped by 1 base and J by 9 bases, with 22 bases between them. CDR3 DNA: TGCGCCAGCAGCTTGTTCGGCGGGACGTTGGGAACGGCCCAGTACTTC. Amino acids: CASSLFGGTLGTAQYF.

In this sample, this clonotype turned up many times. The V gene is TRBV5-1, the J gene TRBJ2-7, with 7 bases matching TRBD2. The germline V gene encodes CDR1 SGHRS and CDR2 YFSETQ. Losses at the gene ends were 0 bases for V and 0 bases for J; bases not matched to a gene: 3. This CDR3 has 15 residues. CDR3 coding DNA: TGCGCCAGCAGCTTGGGCGGGAGCCCCTCCTACGAGCAGTACTTC. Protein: CASSLGGSPSYEQYF.

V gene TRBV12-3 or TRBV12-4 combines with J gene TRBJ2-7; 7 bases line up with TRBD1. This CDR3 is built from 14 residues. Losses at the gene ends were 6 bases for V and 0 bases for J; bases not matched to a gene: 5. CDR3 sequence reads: CASSPGQISYEQYF. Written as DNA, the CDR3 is TGTGCCAGCAGCCCGGGACAGATCTCCTACGAGCAGTACTTC.

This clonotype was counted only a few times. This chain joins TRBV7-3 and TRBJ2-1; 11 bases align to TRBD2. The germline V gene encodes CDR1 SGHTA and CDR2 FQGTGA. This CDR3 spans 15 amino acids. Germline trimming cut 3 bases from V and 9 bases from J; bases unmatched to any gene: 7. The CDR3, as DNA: TGTGCCAGCAGCTTTCTAGCGGGAGGTACAGGTGAGCAGTTCTTC. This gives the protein CASSFLAGGTGEQFF.

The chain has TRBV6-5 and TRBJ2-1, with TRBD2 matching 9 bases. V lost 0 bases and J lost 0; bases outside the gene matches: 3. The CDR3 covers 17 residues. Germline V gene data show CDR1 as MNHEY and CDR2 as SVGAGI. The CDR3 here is CASSYSASGVSYNEQFF. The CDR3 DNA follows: TGTGCCAGCAGTTACTCGGCTAGCGGGGTCTCCTACAATGAGCAGTTCTTC.

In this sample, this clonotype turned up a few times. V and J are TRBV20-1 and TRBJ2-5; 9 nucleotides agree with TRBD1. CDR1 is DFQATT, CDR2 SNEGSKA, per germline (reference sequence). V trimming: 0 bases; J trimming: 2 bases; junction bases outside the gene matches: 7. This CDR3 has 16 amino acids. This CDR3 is CSAREANRGPQETQYF. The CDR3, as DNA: TGCAGTGCTAGAGAGGCTAACAGGGGGCCTCAAGAGACCCAGTACTTC.

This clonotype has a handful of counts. DNA for the CDR3: TGTGCCATCAGTGATTGGACAGCGGATAATTCACCCCTCCACTTT. Its protein is CAISDWTADNSPLHF. This chain uses TRBV10-3 with TRBJ1-6; maybe TRBD1 (6 bases). CDR1 ENHRY and CDR2 SYGVKD come from the germline V gene. CDR3 size: 15 residues. The V end was cut by 3 bases, the J end by 5 bases, with 11 bases between.

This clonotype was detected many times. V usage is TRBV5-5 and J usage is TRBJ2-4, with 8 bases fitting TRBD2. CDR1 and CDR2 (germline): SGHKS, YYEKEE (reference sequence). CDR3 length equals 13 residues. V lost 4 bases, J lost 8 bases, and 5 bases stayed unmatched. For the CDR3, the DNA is TGTGCCAGCAGCCTGGAGCGGGAGTACATTCAGTACTTC. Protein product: CASSLEREYIQYF.

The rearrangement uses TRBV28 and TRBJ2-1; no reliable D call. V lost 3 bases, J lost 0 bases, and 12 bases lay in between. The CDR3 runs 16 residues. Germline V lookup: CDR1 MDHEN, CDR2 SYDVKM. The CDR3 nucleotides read TGTGCCAGCAGTTTTAGGACGGTCTACTCCTACAATGAGCAGTTCTTC. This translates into CASSFRTVYSYNEQFF.

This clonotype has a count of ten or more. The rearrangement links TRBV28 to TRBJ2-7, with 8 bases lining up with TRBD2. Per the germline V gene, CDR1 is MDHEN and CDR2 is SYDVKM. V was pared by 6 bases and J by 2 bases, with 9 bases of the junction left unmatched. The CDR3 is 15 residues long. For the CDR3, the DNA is TGTGCCAGCAGACTAGCGGAGCCCAATCCCTACGAGCAGTACTTC. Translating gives CASRLAEPNPYEQYF.

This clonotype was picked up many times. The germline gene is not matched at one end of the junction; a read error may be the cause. The CDR3 DNA sequence: TGTGCCAGCAGTTTAGTAGGGAATCAGCCCCAGCATTTT. Its protein is CASSLVGNQPQHF. V is TRBV5-1 and J is TRBJ1-5; D is unresolved. Germline values: CDR1 SGHRS, CDR2 YFSETQ. This CDR3 comprises 13 residues.

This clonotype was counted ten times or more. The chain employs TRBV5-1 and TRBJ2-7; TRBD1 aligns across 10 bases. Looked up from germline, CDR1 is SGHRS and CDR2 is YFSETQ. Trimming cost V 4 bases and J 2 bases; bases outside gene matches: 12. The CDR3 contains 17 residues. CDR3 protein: CASSKGTGQGRTYEQYF. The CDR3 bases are TGCGCCAGCAGCAAAGGGACGGGACAGGGGAGAACCTACGAGCAGTACTTC. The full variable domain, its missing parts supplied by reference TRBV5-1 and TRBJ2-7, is KAGVTQTPRYLIKTRGQQVTLSCSPISGHRSVSWYQQTPGQGLQFLFEYFSETQRNKGNFPGRFSGRQFSNSRSEMNVSTLELGDSALYLCASSKGTGQGRTYEQYFGPGTRLTVT.

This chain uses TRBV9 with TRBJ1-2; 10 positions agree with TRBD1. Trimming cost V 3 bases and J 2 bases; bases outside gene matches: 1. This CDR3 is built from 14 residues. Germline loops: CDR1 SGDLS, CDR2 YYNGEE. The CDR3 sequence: CASSGDRGNYGYTF. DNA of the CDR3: TGTGCCAGCAGCGGGGACAGGGGAAACTATGGCTACACCTTC.

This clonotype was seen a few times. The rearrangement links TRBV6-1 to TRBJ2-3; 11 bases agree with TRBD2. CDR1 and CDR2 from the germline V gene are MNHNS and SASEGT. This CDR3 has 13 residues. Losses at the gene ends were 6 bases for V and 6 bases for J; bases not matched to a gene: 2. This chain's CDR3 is CASRASGRDTQYF. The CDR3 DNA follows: TGTGCCAGCAGGGCTAGCGGGAGGGATACGCAGTATTTT.

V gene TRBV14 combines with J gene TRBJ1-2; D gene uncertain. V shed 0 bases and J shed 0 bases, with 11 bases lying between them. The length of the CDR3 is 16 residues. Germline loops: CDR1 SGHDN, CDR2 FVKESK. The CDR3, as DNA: TGTGCCAGCAGCCAAGATAGCGGCACACCTAACTATGGCTACACCTTC. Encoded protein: CASSQDSGTPNYGYTF.

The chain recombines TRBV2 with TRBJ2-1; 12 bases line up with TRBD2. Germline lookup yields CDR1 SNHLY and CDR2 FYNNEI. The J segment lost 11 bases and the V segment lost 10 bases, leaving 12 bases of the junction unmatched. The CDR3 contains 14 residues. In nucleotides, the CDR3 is TGTGCCACACGACTAGCGGGAGAAACTTACAAGCAGTTCTTC. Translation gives CATRLAGETYKQFF.

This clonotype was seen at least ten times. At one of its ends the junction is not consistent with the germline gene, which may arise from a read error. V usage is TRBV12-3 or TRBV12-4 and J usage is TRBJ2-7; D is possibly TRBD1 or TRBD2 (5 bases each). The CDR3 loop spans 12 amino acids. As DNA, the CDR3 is TGTGCCAGCAGTCCTCCCGGGACCTTTATCGACTTC. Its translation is CASSPPGTFIDF.

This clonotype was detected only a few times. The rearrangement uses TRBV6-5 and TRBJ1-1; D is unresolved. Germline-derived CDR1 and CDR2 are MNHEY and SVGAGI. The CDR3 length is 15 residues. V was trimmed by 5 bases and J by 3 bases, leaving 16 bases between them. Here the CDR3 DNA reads TGTGCCAGCAGTAGCTTTTCGGTCTCGGACACTGAAGCTTTCTTT. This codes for CASSSFSVSDTEAFF.

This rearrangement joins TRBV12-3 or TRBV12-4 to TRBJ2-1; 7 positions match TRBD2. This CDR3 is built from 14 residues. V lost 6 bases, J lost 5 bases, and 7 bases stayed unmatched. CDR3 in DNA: TGTGCCAGCAGCCCCCCAGGGAGGGACAATGAGCAGTTCTTC. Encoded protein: CASSPPGRDNEQFF.

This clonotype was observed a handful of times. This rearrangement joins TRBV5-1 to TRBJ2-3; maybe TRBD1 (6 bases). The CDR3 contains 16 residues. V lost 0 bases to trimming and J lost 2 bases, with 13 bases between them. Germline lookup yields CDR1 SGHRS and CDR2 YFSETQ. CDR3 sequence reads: CASSLEAQGYTDTQYF. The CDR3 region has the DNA TGCGCCAGCAGCTTGGAAGCACAGGGTTACACAGATACGCAGTATTTT.

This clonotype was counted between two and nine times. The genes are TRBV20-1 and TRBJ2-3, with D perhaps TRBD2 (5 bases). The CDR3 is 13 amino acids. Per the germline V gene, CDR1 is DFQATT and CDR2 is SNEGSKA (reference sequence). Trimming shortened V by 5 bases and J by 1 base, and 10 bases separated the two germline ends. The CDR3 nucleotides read TGCAGTGCTCAGCGGTTACGCACAGATACGCAGTATTTT. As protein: CSAQRLRTDTQYF.